Shown below are 21 T cell receptor beta chains from a single sample sequenced in a study of blood T cell repertoires in COVID-19. The protocol was immunoSEQ multiplex PCR, while the TCRdb copy is restricted to in-frame clones and leaves out a portion. Among some 61,000 clones, about nine tenths were seen once, and the ten largest hold 6.5% to 9%. The sample taken for sequencing was peripheral blood. The source of these receptors is a man aged 30 to 39 with acute or convalescent COVID-19.

The chain couples TRBV6-5 to TRBJ1-1, with 7 bases identical to TRBD1. Germline lookup yields CDR1 MNHEY and CDR2 SVGAGI. The CDR3 sequence is 15 residues long. Losses at the gene ends were 6 bases for V and 5 bases for J; bases not matched to a gene: 12. The CDR3 DNA sequence: TGTGCCAGCAGAGGAGACAGGGTCGGGTCGACTGAAGCTTTCTTT. Its translation: CASRGDRVGSTEAFF.

J is TRBJ2-6 and V is TRBV6-5, with D possibly matching TRBD1 (6 bases). The CDR3 runs 15 residues. Per germline, CDR1 MNHEY and CDR2 SVGAGI. Trimming shortened V by 6 bases and J by 4 bases, and 13 bases separated the two germline ends. The chain's CDR3 is CASRPTGLGANVLTF. DNA for the CDR3: TGTGCCAGCAGACCCACAGGGCTCGGGGCCAACGTCCTGACTTTC.

The V gene is TRBV19, the J gene TRBJ1-5, with D tentatively TRBD1 (6 bases). CDR1 is LNHDA and CDR2 is SQIVND in the germline V gene (reference sequence). With 2 bases removed from V and 2 bases from J, the gap between germline ends came to 16 bases. The CDR3 sequence is 17 residues long. The CDR3: CASSIKGGSLGNQPQHF. In DNA, the CDR3 is TGTGCCAGTAGTATAAAGGGGGGGTCCCTCGGCAATCAGCCCCAGCATTTT.

J is TRBJ2-2 and V is TRBV4-3; 7 positions agree with TRBD2. Germline loops: CDR1 LGHNA, CDR2 YSLEER. This CDR3 spans 17 amino acids. V gave up 4 bases and J gave up 0 bases; unmatched junction bases: 8. The CDR3, as DNA: TGCGCCAGCAGCCGTAAAGCGGGACCGTCGAACACCGGGGAGCTGTTTTTT. Translating it yields CASSRKAGPSNTGELFF.

A remark on this clone: Other DNA sequences in this specimen translate into the identical CDR3. V and J are TRBV30 and TRBJ2-3; D unclear. Per the germline V gene, CDR1 is GTSNPN and CDR2 is SVGIG (reference sequence). The CDR3 loop spans 12 amino acids. Deletions cut 4 bases from V and 0 bases from J, with 5 bases between. The CDR3 DNA sequence: TGTGCCTGGACCGGTAGCACAGATACGCAGTATTTT. Translating it yields CAWTGSTDTQYF.

J is TRBJ1-6 and V is TRBV18, with D possibly matching TRBD1 (5 bases). V lost 3 bases and J 8 bases, leaving 14 bases between the germline ends. The CDR3 length is 15 residues. Germline values: CDR1 KGHSH, CDR2 LQKENI. CDR3 DNA sequence: TGTGCCAGCTCACCTGTGGACACGCTGCATTCACCCCTCCACTTT. It yields the protein CASSPVDTLHSPLHF.

This sequence joins TRBV10-2 and TRBJ2-5; maybe TRBD2 (5 bases). CDR3 length: 11 amino acids. V lost 7 bases and J 2 bases, leaving 5 bases between the germline ends. The germline V gene has CDR1 WSHSY and CDR2 SAAADI. CDR3 DNA: TGCGCCAGCAAGCGGCAAGAGACCCAGTACTTC. Translating it yields CASKRQETQYF.

This rearrangement joins TRBV7-2 to TRBJ1-5; D may be TRBD1 (6 bases). Trimming pared 5 bases from V and 4 bases from J, leaving 12 bases between. The CDR3 length is 14 residues. The germline V gene has CDR1 SGHTA and CDR2 FQGNSA. The CDR3 DNA is TGTGCCAGCAGCACGGGGGGCCCTAATCAGCCCCAGCATTTT. Amino acid sequence: CASSTGGPNQPQHF. Full variable domain (rest looked up from reference TRBV7-2 and TRBJ1-5): GAGVSQSPSNKVTEKGKDVELRCDPISGHTALYWYRQSLGQGLEFLIYFQGNSAPDKSGLPSDRFSAERTGGSVSTLTIQRTQQEDSAVYLCASSTGGPNQPQHFGDGTRLSIL.

This sequence joins TRBV27 and TRBJ2-4; the match to TRBD2 covers 7 bases. V shed 1 base, J shed 4 bases, and the junction held 10 bases outside the gene matches. The CDR3 has 17 residues. Germline V gene sequence: CDR1 MNHEY, CDR2 SMNVEV (reference sequence). CDR3 DNA sequence: TGTGCCAGCAGTTTATGGAGGGGAGGGGAGAGTAAAAACATTCAGTACTTC. Amino acids: CASSLWRGGESKNIQYF.

Relative to its sample, this clone is medium-sized. CDR3 DNA sequence: TGTGCCAGCAGTGATCGCGGGGGCCCCGGTGATGAGCAGTTCTTC. Amino acid sequence: CASSDRGGPGDEQFF. The chain is built from TRBV2 and TRBJ2-1, with D possibly being TRBD2 (7 bases). Trimming stripped 3 bases from V and 8 bases from J, with 17 bases between. Germline V gene sequence: CDR1 SNHLY, CDR2 FYNNEI. This CDR3 region has 15 residues.

This rearrangement joins TRBV30 to TRBJ2-6; TRBD1 aligns across 7 bases. Germline V lookup: CDR1 GTSNPN, CDR2 SVGIG (reference sequence). This CDR3 is 14 amino acids long. The trim removed 8 bases at V and 3 bases at J, leaving 7 bases unmatched. The CDR3 DNA follows: TGTGCCCAAACGAGGGGGCTTGGGGCCAACGTCCTGACTTTC. It codes for CAQTRGLGANVLTF.

The genes are TRBV5-1 and TRBJ1-1; no clear D gene. Looked up from germline, CDR1 is SGHRS and CDR2 is YFSETQ. This CDR3 region has 15 residues. The germline V and J ends were trimmed by 4 bases and 1 base, with 14 bases remaining between them. The CDR3 sequence: CASSPREGGNTEAFF. DNA for the CDR3: TGCGCCAGCAGCCCCCGCGAGGGTGGGAACACTGAAGCTTTCTTT. The complete variable domain, with remaining parts taken from reference TRBV5-1 and TRBJ1-1, reads KAGVTQTPRYLIKTRGQQVTLSCSPISGHRSVSWYQQTPGQGLQFLFEYFSETQRNKGNFPGRFSGRQFSNSRSEMNVSTLELGDSALYLCASSPREGGNTEAFFGQGTRLTVV.

The chain recombines TRBV5-1 with TRBJ2-1; TRBD2 is a possible D gene (6 bases). This CDR3 has 14 amino acids. V was pared by 5 bases and J by 4 bases, with 13 bases between. Germline V gene sequence: CDR1 SGHRS, CDR2 YFSETQ. The CDR3 region is CASREGRIYNEQFF. CDR3 in DNA: TGCGCCAGCAGGGAGGGCCGTATTTACAATGAGCAGTTCTTC.

This clone appeared a few times. J is TRBJ2-2 and V is TRBV5-1; 12 nucleotides align to TRBD2. The junction had 6 bases not matched to a gene; V was cut back by 4 bases and J by 2 bases. The CDR3 is 17 amino acids. Germline V gene data show CDR1 as SGHRS and CDR2 as YFSETQ. The CDR3 loop is CASSESTSGRNTGELFF. The CDR3 DNA follows: TGCGCCAGCAGCGAGTCGACTAGCGGGAGAAACACCGGGGAGCTGTTTTTT.

This sequence joins TRBV7-8 and TRBJ2-7; 7 nucleotides match TRBD1. Germline V lookup: CDR1 SGHVS, CDR2 FQNEAQ. The CDR3 is 17 amino acids. After removal of 10 bases from V and 3 bases from J, the junction contained 21 bases not matched to a gene. In DNA, the CDR3 is TGTGCCACCCAGGGACAGTCTGGAACAAGAGGGGGCTACGAGCAGTACTTC. Protein product: CATQGQSGTRGGYEQYF.

The sample holds one count of this clone. This rearrangement joins TRBV19 to TRBJ2-5; maybe TRBD2 (5 bases). Per the germline V gene, CDR1 is LNHDA and CDR2 is SQIVND (reference sequence). This CDR3 has 15 amino acids. V was pared by 4 bases and J by 5 bases, with 17 bases between. In nucleotides, the CDR3 is TGTGCCAGTAGTAATCAGCGGCTGCCGACGGAGACCCAGTACTTC. As protein: CASSNQRLPTETQYF.

This CDR3 reads CASSYETGGSNYGYTF. CDR3 nucleotides: TGTGCCAGCAGTTACGAGACAGGGGGCTCTAACTATGGCTACACCTTC. This chain connects TRBV6-5 to TRBJ1-2; 10 bases agree with TRBD1. The CDR3 runs 16 residues. The V segment lost 2 bases and the J segment 0 bases; nucleotides outside the gene matches: 3. Per the germline V gene, CDR1 is MNHEY and CDR2 is SVGAGI.

The chain couples TRBV11-2 to TRBJ2-1; the match to TRBD2 covers 7 bases. The trim removed 5 bases at V and 10 bases at J, leaving 8 bases unmatched. CDR1 and CDR2 from the germline V gene are SGHAT and FQNNGV. The CDR3 consists of 13 residues. CDR3 nucleotide sequence: TGTGCCAGCAGCGGACTTTGGCGGGAGGAGCAGTTCTTC. Translated: CASSGLWREEQFF.

The chain carries TRBV24-1 and TRBJ2-1; D remains ambiguous. The CDR3 has 13 residues. Per the germline V gene, CDR1 is KGHDR and CDR2 is SFDVKD. V shed 5 bases and J shed 3 bases, with 7 bases lying between them. CDR3 in amino acids: CATSVGGYNEQFF. CDR3 sequence (DNA): TGTGCCACCAGTGTAGGCGGCTACAATGAGCAGTTCTTC.

The rearrangement uses TRBV7-9 and TRBJ1-5; a possible D gene is TRBD1 (5 bases). This CDR3 has 14 amino acids. Germline-derived CDR1 and CDR2 are SEHNR and FQNEAQ (reference sequence). V gave up 3 bases and J gave up 7 bases, with 13 bases separating them. The CDR3 DNA sequence: TGTGCCAGCAGCTTGGCGGGGGGAAGGCAGCCCCAGCATTTT. Residues: CASSLAGGRQPQHF.

This rearrangement joins TRBV5-1 to TRBJ2-1; D unresolved. From germline, CDR1 is SGHRS and CDR2 YFSETQ. CDR3 length: 16 residues. With 4 bases removed from V and 7 bases from J, the gap between germline ends came to 21 bases. The CDR3 loop is CASSGSPAALINEQFF. The CDR3 bases are TGCGCCAGCAGCGGCTCCCCTGCCGCCTTAATTAATGAGCAGTTCTTC.